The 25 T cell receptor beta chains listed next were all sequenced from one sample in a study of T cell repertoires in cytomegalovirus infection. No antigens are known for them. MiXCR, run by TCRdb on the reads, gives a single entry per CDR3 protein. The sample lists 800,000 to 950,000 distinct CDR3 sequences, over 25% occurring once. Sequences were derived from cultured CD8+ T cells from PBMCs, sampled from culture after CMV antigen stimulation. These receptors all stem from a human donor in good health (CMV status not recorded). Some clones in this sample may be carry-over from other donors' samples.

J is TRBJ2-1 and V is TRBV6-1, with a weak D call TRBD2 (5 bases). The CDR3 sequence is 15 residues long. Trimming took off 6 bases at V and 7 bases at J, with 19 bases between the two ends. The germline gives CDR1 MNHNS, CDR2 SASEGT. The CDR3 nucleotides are TGTGCCAGCAGCCCCCAATCGGGGTCGCCGAATGAGCAGTTCTTC. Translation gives CASSPQSGSPNEQFF.

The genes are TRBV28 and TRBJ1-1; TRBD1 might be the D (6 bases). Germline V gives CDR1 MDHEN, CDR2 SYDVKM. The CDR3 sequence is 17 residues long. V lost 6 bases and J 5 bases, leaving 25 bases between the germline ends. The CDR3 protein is CASRVTPFRGRGTEAFF. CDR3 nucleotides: TGTGCCAGCAGAGTAACACCCTTCAGGGGCCGGGGGACTGAAGCTTTCTTT. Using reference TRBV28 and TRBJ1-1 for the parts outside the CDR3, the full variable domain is DVKVTQSSRYLVKRTGEKVFLECVQDMDHENMFWYRQDPGLGLRLIYFSYDVKMKEKGDIPEGYSVSREKKERFSLILESASTNQTSMYLCASRVTPFRGRGTEAFFGQGTRLTVV.

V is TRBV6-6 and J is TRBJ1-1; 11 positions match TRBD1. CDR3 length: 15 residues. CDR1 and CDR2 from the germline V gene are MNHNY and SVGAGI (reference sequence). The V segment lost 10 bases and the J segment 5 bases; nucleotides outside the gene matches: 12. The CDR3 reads CAIRIFRDRGTEAFF. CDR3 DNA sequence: TGTGCCATACGGATTTTCCGGGACAGGGGGACTGAAGCTTTCTTT.

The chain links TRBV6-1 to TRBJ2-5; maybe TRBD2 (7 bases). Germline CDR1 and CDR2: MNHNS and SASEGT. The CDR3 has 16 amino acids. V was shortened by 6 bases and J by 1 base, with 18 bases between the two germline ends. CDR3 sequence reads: CASSLRAGAPQETQYF. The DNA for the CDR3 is TGTGCCAGCAGCCTACGGGCGGGGGCCCCCCAAGAGACCCAGTACTTC.

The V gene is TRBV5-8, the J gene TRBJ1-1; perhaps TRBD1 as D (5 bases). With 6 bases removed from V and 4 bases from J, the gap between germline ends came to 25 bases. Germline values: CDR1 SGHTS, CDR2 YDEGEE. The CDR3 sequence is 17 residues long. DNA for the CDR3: TGTGCCAGCACCCTGAAGTACAGGAAGTCCAGGAGCACTGAAGCTTTCTTT. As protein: CASTLKYRKSRSTEAFF.

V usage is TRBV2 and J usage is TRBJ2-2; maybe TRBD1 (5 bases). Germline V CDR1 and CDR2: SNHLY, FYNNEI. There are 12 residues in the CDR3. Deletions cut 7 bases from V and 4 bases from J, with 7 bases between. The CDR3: CASIGVTGELFF. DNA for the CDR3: TGTGCCAGCATAGGGGTCACCGGGGAGCTGTTTTTT.

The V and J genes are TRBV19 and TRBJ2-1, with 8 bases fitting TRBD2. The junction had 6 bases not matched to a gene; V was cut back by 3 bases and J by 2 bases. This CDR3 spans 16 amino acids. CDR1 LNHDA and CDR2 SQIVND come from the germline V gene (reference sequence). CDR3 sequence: CASSMTSGGTYNEQFF. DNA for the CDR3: TGTGCCAGTAGTATGACCAGCGGGGGAACCTACAATGAGCAGTTCTTC.

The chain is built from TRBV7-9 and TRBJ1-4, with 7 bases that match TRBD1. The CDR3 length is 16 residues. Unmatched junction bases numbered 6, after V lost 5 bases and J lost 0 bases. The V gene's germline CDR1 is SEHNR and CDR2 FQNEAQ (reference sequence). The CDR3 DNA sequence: TGTGCCAGCAGCCGCTCGGGACAGCCAACTAATGAAAAACTGTTTTTT. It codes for CASSRSGQPTNEKLFF. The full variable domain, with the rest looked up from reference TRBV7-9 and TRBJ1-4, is DTGVSQNPRHKITKRGQNVTFRCDPISEHNRLYWYRQTLGQGPEFLTYFQNEAQLEKSRLLSDRFSAERPKGSFSTLEIQRTEQGDSAMYLCASSRSGQPTNEKLFFGSGTQLSVL.

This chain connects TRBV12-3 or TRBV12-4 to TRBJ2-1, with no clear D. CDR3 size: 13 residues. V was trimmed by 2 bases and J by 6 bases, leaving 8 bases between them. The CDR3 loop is CASSLTPANEQFF. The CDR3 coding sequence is TGTGCCAGCAGTTTAACCCCGGCCAATGAGCAGTTCTTC.

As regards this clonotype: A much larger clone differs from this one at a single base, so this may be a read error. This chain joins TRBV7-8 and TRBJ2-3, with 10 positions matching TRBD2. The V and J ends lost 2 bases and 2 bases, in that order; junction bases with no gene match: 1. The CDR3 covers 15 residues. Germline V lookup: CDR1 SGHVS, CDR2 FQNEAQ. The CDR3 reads CASSLTSGTTDTQYF. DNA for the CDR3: TGTGCCAGCAGCTTAACTAGCGGGACCACAGATACGCAGTATTTT.

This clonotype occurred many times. The CDR3 nucleotides read TGTGCCAGCAGCCCGGAGGTATTCTCCTACGAGCAGTACTTC. Its protein is CASSPEVFSYEQYF. The V and J genes are TRBV7-6 and TRBJ2-7, with D maybe TRBD2 (5 bases). The CDR3 runs 14 residues. CDR1 and CDR2 from the germline V gene are SGHVS and FNYEAQ. V lost 5 bases, J lost 0 bases, and 11 bases lay in between.

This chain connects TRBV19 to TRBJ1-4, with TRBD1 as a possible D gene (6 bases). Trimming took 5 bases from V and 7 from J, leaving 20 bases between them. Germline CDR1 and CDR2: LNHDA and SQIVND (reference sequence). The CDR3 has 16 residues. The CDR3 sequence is CASSPRTESDREKLFF. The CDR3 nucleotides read TGTGCCAGTAGTCCTCGGACAGAAAGCGATCGTGAAAAACTGTTTTTT.

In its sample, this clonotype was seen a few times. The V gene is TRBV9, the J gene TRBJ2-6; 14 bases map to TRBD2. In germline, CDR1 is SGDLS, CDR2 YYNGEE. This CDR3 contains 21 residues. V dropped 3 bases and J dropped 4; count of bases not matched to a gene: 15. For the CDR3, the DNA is TGTGCCAGCAGCGGGCGCGGACAGGGACTAGCGGGGGCTCCCGGGGCCAACGTCCTGACTTTC. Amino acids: CASSGRGQGLAGAPGANVLTF.

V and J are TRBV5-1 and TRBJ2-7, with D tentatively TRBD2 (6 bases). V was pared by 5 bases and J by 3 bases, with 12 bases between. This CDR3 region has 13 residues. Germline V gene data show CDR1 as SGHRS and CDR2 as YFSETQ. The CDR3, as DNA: TGCGCCAGCAGATCGACTAGTCACTACGAGCAGTACTTC. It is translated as CASRSTSHYEQYF.

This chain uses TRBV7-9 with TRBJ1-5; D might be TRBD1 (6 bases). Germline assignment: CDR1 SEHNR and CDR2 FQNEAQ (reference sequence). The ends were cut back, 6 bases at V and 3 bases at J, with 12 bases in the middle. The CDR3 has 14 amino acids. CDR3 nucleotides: TGTGCCAGCAGTAACCAGGGGTACAATCAGCCCCAGCATTTT. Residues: CASSNQGYNQPQHF.

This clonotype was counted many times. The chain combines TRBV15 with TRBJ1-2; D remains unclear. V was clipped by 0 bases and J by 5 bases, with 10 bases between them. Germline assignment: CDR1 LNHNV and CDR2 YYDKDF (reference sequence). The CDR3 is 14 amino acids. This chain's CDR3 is CATSRDSGRYGYTF. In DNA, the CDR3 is TGTGCCACCAGCAGAGATTCTGGACGGTATGGCTACACCTTC.

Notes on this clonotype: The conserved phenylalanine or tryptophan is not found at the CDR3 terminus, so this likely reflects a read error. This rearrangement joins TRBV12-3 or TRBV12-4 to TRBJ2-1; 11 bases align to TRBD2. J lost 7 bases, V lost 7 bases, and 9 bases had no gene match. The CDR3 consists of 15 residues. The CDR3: CASTLGASGGNEQFS. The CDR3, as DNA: TGTGCCAGCACTCTTGGGGCTAGCGGGGGGAATGAGCAGTTCTCC.

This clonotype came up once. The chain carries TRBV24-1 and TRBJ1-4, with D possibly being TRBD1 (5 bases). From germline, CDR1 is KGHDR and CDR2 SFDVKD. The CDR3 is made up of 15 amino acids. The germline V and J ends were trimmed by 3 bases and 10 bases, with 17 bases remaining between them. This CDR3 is CATSDLRDSNGKLFF. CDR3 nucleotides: TGTGCCACCAGTGATCTACGCGACAGTAACGGAAAACTGTTTTTT.

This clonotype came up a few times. In nucleotides, the CDR3 is TGTGCCAGCAGTGAATATTATTCAGGGCGTACTGAAGCTTTCTTT. This sequence encodes CASSEYYSGRTEAFF. This chain joins TRBV25-1 and TRBJ1-1, with a possible D match to TRBD1 (5 bases). The CDR3 is 15 amino acids. Trimming took 0 bases from V and 5 from J, leaving 13 bases between them. CDR1 is MGHDK, CDR2 SYGVNS, per germline.

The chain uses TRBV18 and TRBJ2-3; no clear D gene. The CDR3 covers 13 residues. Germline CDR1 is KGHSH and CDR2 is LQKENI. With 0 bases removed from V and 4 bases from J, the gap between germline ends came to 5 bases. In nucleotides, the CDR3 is TGTGCCAGCTCACCACCGAATCCAGATACGCAGTATTTT. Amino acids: CASSPPNPDTQYF.

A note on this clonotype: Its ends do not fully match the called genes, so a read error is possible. The CDR3 coding sequence is TGTGCCAGCGGTTTATCCGACAGCAGCTCCTACAATGAGCAGTTCTTC. This sequence encodes CASGLSDSSSYNEQFF. The V and J genes are TRBV28 and TRBJ2-1; TRBD1 is a possible D gene (5 bases). Germline V lookup: CDR1 MDHEN, CDR2 SYDVKM. This CDR3 region has 16 residues.

In DNA form, the CDR3 reads TGTGCCATCAGAAACAGGGTTGACACCTACAATGAGCAGTTCTTC. Translated: CAIRNRVDTYNEQFF. The genes are TRBV10-3 and TRBJ2-1; TRBD1 is a possible D gene (6 bases). Trimming cost V 6 bases and J 2 bases, with 14 bases left between them. The CDR3 consists of 15 residues. Germline-derived CDR1 and CDR2 are ENHRY and SYGVKD.

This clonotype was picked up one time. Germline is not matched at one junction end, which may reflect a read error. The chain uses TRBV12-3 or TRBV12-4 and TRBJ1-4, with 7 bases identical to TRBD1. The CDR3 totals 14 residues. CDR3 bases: TGTACCAGCAGTGAGGGACAGTCTAATGAAAAACTGTTTTTT. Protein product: CTSSEGQSNEKLFF.

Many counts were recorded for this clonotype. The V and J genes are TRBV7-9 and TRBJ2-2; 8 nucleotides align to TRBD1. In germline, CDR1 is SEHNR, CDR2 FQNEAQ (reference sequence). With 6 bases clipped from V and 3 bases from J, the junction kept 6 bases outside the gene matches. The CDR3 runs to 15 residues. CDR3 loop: CASRAGTGDTGELFF. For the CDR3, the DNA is TGTGCCAGCAGAGCCGGGACAGGAGACACCGGGGAGCTGTTTTTT.

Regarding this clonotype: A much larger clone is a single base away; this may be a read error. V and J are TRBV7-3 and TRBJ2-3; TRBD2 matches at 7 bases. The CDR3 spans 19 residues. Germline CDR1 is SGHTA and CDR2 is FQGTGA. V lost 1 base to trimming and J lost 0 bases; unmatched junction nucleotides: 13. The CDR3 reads CASSLIATSKDSSTDTQYF. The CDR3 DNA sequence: TGTGCCAGCAGCTTAATTGCGACTAGCAAAGATTCTAGCACAGATACGCAGTATTTT. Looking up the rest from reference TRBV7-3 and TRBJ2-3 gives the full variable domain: GAGVSQTPSNKVTEKGKYVELRCDPISGHTALYWYRQSLGQGPEFLIYFQGTGAADDSGLPNDRFFAVRPEGSVSTLKIQRTERGDSAVYLCASSLIATSKDSSTDTQYFGPGTRLTVL.